The 2 T cell receptor beta chains below were found in one sample sequenced in a study of identical twins. Each CDR3 protein gets one entry after TCRdb re-called the 5' RACE reads with MiXCR. The data contain some 570,000 distinct CDR3 sequences, more than 20% of them singletons. The sample was also linked to a second study, of yellow fever vaccine responses in identical twins.

Sequenced material: CD4+ T cells sorted from blood. These receptors all stem from a woman aged 18-29 years in good health.

This clonotype has only a few counts. The V and J genes are TRBV7-9 and TRBJ2-1; 9 bases are shared with TRBD1. V was clipped by 5 bases and J by 9 bases; unmatched bases: 11. The germline V gene encodes CDR1 SEHNR and CDR2 FQNEAQ (reference sequence). The CDR3 has 15 residues. CDR3 nucleotide sequence: TGTGCCAGCAGCGCAACAGGGGGCGTTTTGGGTGAGCAGTTCTTC. The encoded protein is CASSATGGVLGEQFF.

CDR3 protein: CASNRDRALQETQYF. The CDR3 DNA reads as TGTGCCAGCAACCGGGACAGGGCCCTTCAAGAGACCCAGTACTTC. The chain employs TRBV2 and TRBJ2-5, with 9 bases fitting TRBD1. The CDR3 sequence is 15 residues long. The J segment lost 2 bases and the V segment lost 7 bases, leaving 8 bases of the junction unmatched. Looked up from germline, CDR1 is SNHLY and CDR2 is FYNNEI.